The clone carrying this TCR beta chain was detected only a few times. Antigen specificity is unknown. Separate alpha and beta amplification began at the second PCR step. Cells stained for CD3, CD4, CD8, CD45RA, CD27 and viability were sorted into four CD45RA/CD27 subsets. In germline, CDR1 is MGHRA, CDR2 YSYEKL. This CDR3 has 13 residues. V dropped 0 bases and J dropped 9 bases, with 9 bases sitting between them. The data stem from a study of naive and memory T cell subsets. Both TRBC1 and TRBC2 were covered by a beta constant-region primer of two equimolar oligonucleotides. The ligated cDNA underwent four PCR rounds using SP2 and nested alpha and beta constant-region primers. TCRdb ran MiXCR on the UMI-ligation and nested PCR reads and lists one entry per CDR3 protein. Among roughly 150,000 distinct CDR3 sequences listed, about 20% were seen once. Findings and limits, study-wide: In naive cells, over 90% of TCR sequences were seen only once. Naive repertoires, especially CD8, held a few larger clonotypes, possibly memory cells re-expressing CD45RA.

The clonotype comes from a human donor in good health. The source material was naive CD8+ T cells from blood. The genes are TRBV4-1 and TRBJ2-1, with unresolved D. CDR3 DNA sequence: TGCGCCAGCAGCCAAGAGGGTTTCAGTGAGCAGTTCTTC. This gives the protein CASSQEGFSEQFF.